The sequence of this TCR beta chain was determined in a study of tumor-infiltrating lymphocytes in localized non-small cell lung cancer. This CDR3 has 12 amino acids. The germline CDR1 and CDR2 sequences are SNHLY and FYNNEI. V shed 9 bases and J shed 2 bases, with 10 bases lying between them. TCRdb's copy holds only in-frame clones and misses some; the assay was immunoSEQ multiplex PCR. The data contain roughly 9,200 clones, about four fifths of them seen just once; the ten biggest clones take up over 7.5%. Sample: uninvolved lung tissue not adjacent to the tumor. The receptor's source is a human donor with non-small cell lung cancer. The rearrangement uses TRBV2 and TRBJ1-2; D not resolved. CDR3 sequence (DNA): TGTGCCAGTAAAGGGATGAACTATGGCTACACCTTC. Translating it yields CASKGMNYGYTF.